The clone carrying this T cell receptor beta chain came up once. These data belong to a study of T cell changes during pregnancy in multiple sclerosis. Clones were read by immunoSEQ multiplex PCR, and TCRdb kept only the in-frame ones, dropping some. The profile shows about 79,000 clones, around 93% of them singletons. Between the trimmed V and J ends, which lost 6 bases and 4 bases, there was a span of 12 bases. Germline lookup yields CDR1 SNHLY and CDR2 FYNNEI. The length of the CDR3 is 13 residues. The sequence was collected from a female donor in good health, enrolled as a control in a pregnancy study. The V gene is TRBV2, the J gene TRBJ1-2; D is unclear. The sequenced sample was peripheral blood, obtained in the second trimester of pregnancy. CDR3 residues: CASRSGSLYGYTF. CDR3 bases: TGTGCCAGCAGGAGCGGGAGTCTCTATGGCTACACCTTC.